The source of this T cell receptor (beta chain) is a study of cytotoxic CD8 clonotypes in ibrutinib-treated CLL. At the level of the study: After a median roughly twelve months on treatment (6 to 36), response samples were drawn. Samples had a mean of approximately 240,000 productive templates and tens of thousands of productive rearrangements. General observations from the study: Sampling times, which were not matched between the groups, differed between sustained-remission patients and progressing patients. Exceeding age-matched healthy donors, baseline clonality also tracked the counts of circulating CD8+ T cells.

As for this clone: Its target is not known.

Only in-frame clones appear in the TCRdb table, and some are missing; sequencing was by immunoSEQ multiplex PCR. The sample carries about 27,000 clones, roughly 85% recorded once. The V gene end was trimmed by 6 bases and the J gene end by 4 bases; junction bases not matched to a gene: 9. This CDR3 has 15 amino acids. Germline loops: CDR1 MNHNY, CDR2 SVGAGI (reference sequence). This clonotype originated in a human donor with chronic lymphocytic leukemia. The V call is TRBV6-6, the J call TRBJ1-5; TRBD1 agrees at 7 bases. The sample consisted of PBMCs, taken after 24 months of ibrutinib treatment. The CDR3 sequence is CASSWTGFGNQPQHF. In nucleotides, the CDR3 is TGTGCCAGCAGCTGGACAGGATTTGGAAATCAGCCCCAGCATTTT.